This T cell receptor (beta chain) was found in a study of tumor-infiltrating lymphocytes in primary liver carcinoma. Germline DNA was extracted alongside blood RNA, which was obtained from unsorted whole blood. Trimming stripped 8 bases from V and 4 bases from J, with 17 bases between. The V gene's germline CDR1 is SGHRS and CDR2 YFSETQ. This CDR3 comprises 14 residues. The investigators made TCR beta cDNA from approximately 0.5 ug total RNA, using a constant-region primer. Three nested multiplex PCR rounds of slightly modified ARM-PCR generated TCR beta libraries. Investigators reported that the first two PCR rounds, at about 11 cycles each, used TRBV1-TRBV30 forward primers with a C-beta reverse primer. TCRdb itself ran the multiplex PCR reads through MiXCR, one entry per CDR3 protein. Counted here are about 350,000 distinct CDR3 sequences, 65% occurring once; the ten biggest clones make up roughly 6.5%.

This chain connects TRBV5-1 to TRBJ2-3, with a weak D call TRBD2 (5 bases). The receptor comes from a man aged 40-55 years with primary liver carcinoma and hepatitis B virus infection. The sequencing input was peripheral blood. The DNA for the CDR3 is TGCGCCAGTGACCGTGGGGAGAACTCAGATACGCAGTATTTT. Protein: CASDRGENSDTQYF.